The sequence of this TCR beta chain was determined in a study of blood T cell repertoires in COVID-19. Across the whole study: Both acute and convalescent COVID-19 samples were obtained from the United States, Italy and Spain.

Germline-derived CDR1 and CDR2 are LGHNA and YSLEER. This CDR3 comprises 16 residues. V was pared by 4 bases and J by 5 bases, with 8 bases of the junction left unmatched. Original processing notes: Counts of nucleated cells, estimated from reference gene primer amplification, were obtained. Produced via immunoSEQ multiplex PCR; TCRdb's table is partial and in-frame only. V and J calls and clone size are as listed in that table; D and trimming were resolved from the DNA. Of under 250,000 clones listed, approximately 82% were seen once; the top ten hold roughly 2.8%. This TCR came from a middle-aged man with active or convalescent COVID-19. Sequencing was carried out using peripheral blood. The genes are TRBV4-3 and TRBJ2-1; 10 nucleotides align to TRBD2. DNA of the CDR3: TGCGCCAGCAGCCGAGAACTAGCGGGGAACAACAATGAGCAGTTCTTC. Translation: CASSRELAGNNNEQFF.